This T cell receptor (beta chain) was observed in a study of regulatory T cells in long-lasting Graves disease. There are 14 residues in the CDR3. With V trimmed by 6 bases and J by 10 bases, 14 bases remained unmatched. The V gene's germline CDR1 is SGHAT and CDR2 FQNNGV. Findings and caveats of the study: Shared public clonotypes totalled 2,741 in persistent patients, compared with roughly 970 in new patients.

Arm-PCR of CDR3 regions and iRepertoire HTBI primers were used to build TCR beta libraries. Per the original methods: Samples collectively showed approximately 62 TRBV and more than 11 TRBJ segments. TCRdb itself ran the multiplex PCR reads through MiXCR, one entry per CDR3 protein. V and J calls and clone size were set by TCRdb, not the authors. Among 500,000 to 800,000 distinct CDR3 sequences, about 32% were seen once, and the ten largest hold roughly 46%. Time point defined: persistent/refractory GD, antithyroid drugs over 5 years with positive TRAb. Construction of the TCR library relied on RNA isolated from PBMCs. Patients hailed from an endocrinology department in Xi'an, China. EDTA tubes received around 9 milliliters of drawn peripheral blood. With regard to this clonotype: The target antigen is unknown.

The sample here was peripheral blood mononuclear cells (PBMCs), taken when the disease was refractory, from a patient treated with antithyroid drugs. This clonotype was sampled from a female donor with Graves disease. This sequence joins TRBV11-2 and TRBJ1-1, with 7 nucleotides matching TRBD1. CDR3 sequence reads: CASSWPGQLSGAFF. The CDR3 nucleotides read TGTGCCAGCAGTTGGCCGGGACAGCTTTCCGGAGCTTTCTTT.